The clone carrying this TCR beta chain was counted between two and nine times. The antigen is undetermined. The data derive from a study of OX40 agonist ivuxolimab in advanced cancers. About the study: Partial responses occurred in three patients (one hepatocellular carcinoma, two cutaneous melanoma).

Study results and caveats: Near-lowest levels of clonal expansion characterized partial responders at 0.1-3.0 mg/kg. In a subset of nonresponders, normalized T-cell clonal expansion was also low.

Here immunoSEQ multiplex PCR was the method, and the copy in TCRdb shows in-frame clones only, minus some. Of roughly 9,800 clones in the sample, under 80% were seen once. The ends lost 5 bases at V and 2 bases at J; junction bases unmatched: 6. The CDR3 sequence is 14 residues long. The germline V gene has CDR1 SGHDN and CDR2 FVKESK. This chain joins TRBV14 and TRBJ2-7, with 7 bases that match TRBD1. Source: CD4+ or CD8+ T cells sorted from blood, taken in a trial of the OX40 agonist ivuxolimab. The TCR sequence derives from an adult with an advanced solid tumor such as melanoma, head and neck, liver or kidney cancer. Here the CDR3 reads CASSWGQLTYEQYF. The DNA of the CDR3 is TGTGCCAGCAGCTGGGGACAGTTAACCTACGAGCAGTACTTC.